This T cell receptor (beta chain) was found in a study of tumour-infiltrating T cells in Burkitt lymphoma. In its sample, this clone was seen once. The method was immunoSEQ multiplex PCR; TCRdb's version includes in-frame clones alone and lacks a portion of them. The profile covers 15,000 or so clones, with 30% appearing a single time and 6.2% taken by the ten largest. Germline V gene sequence: CDR1 SGHTA, CDR2 FQGTGA. With V trimmed by 1 base and J by 8 bases, 8 bases remained unmatched. The CDR3 is 15 residues long. The rearrangement uses TRBV7-3 and TRBJ1-2; 9 positions agree with TRBD1. Sequencing was performed on tumor tissue. The source of this sequence is a human donor with diffuse large B-cell lymphoma. The CDR3 DNA reads TGTGCCAGCAGCTTAAAGGGGGGGGACAGGGTCGGCTACACCTTC. Its translation is CASSLKGGDRVGYTF.